These T cell receptor beta chains were read from a single sample in a study of blood T cell repertoires in COVID-19. Some clones are missing from TCRdb's copy, which holds only in-frame ones; the method was immunoSEQ multiplex PCR. The sample lists 250,000 to 350,000 clones, around 89% seen once, with approximately 4% in the top ten. Sequenced input: peripheral blood. The receptors were gathered from a woman in her forties or fifties with active or convalescent COVID-19. Both conserved end residues are part of each CDR3. Each record gives: V gene, J gene, CDR3 protein.

V gene: TRBV7-2; J gene: TRBJ2-7; CDR3 protein: CASSSARYEQYF
V gene: TRBV6-6; J gene: TRBJ1-1; CDR3 protein: CASMSFMNTEAFF
V gene: TRBV7-9; J gene: TRBJ2-5; CDR3 protein: CASSSTGPQETQYF
V gene: TRBV3-1/TRBV3-2; J gene: TRBJ1-2; CDR3 protein: CASSRRSYGYTF
V gene: TRBV7-2; J gene: TRBJ2-5; CDR3 protein: CASSLGLAGGQETQYF
V gene: TRBV5-4; J gene: TRBJ2-2; CDR3 protein: CASSLWGVNTGELFF
V gene: TRBV5-8; J gene: TRBJ2-7; CDR3 protein: CASSISGSPYEQYF
V gene: TRBV11-2; J gene: TRBJ2-3; CDR3 protein: CASSGLGRGQVETDTQYF
V gene: TRBV6-5; J gene: TRBJ1-2; CDR3 protein: CASSYSGTDYGYTF
V gene: TRBV20-1; J gene: TRBJ2-6; CDR3 protein: CSASRGSGANVLTF
V gene: TRBV5-1; J gene: TRBJ1-1; CDR3 protein: CASSLSQGTTEAFF
V gene: TRBV19; J gene: TRBJ2-7; CDR3 protein: CASSRQAYREANFYEQYF
V gene: TRBV28; J gene: TRBJ2-7; CDR3 protein: CASSLAGGPYEQYF
V gene: TRBV7-9; J gene: TRBJ2-3; CDR3 protein: CASSFGDRLTDTQYF
V gene: TRBV7-3; J gene: TRBJ2-1; CDR3 protein: CASSPGGGQGNNEQFF
V gene: TRBV24-1; J gene: TRBJ1-5; CDR3 protein: CATSDPRDGSNQPQHF
V gene: TRBV29-1; J gene: TRBJ2-3; CDR3 protein: CSAVLAGGPRTQYF
V gene: TRBV19; J gene: TRBJ1-5; CDR3 protein: CASSIGNRGQGQPQHF
V gene: TRBV7-7; J gene: TRBJ2-1; CDR3 protein: CASSPGLAGNLEQFF
V gene: TRBV28; J gene: TRBJ1-4; CDR3 protein: CASVTGGEKLFF
V gene: TRBV27; J gene: TRBJ2-7; CDR3 protein: CASSRRDSRTREQYF
V gene: TRBV3-1/TRBV3-2; J gene: TRBJ1-2; CDR3 protein: CASSFRVNYGYTF
V gene: TRBV5-5; J gene: TRBJ1-1; CDR3 protein: CASSLVRTEAFF
V gene: TRBV9; J gene: TRBJ2-3; CDR3 protein: CASSVAPGTSGAIATDTQYF
V gene: TRBV20-1; J gene: TRBJ1-2; CDR3 protein: CSASTGNYGYTF
V gene: TRBV6-5; J gene: TRBJ2-7; CDR3 protein: CASSYSAGGPYEQYF
V gene: TRBV28; J gene: TRBJ2-5; CDR3 protein: CASSLGGAGYQETQYF
V gene: TRBV28; J gene: TRBJ1-4; CDR3 protein: CASSFLLGGNEKLFF
V gene: TRBV29-1; J gene: TRBJ1-1; CDR3 protein: CSVEDQSRGAWEAFF
V gene: TRBV5-1; J gene: TRBJ2-1; CDR3 protein: CASSPGQGLDEQFF
V gene: TRBV28; J gene: TRBJ2-7; CDR3 protein: CASSLSSLGRVGDEQYF
V gene: TRBV7-9; J gene: TRBJ2-3; CDR3 protein: CASSLASGTTDTQYF
V gene: TRBV28; J gene: TRBJ1-4; CDR3 protein: CASSSRILGQGANEKLFF
V gene: TRBV20-1; J gene: TRBJ2-7; CDR3 protein: CSARSGYEQYF
V gene: TRBV28; J gene: TRBJ2-5; CDR3 protein: CASSPGFQETQYF
V gene: TRBV4-3; J gene: TRBJ1-1; CDR3 protein: CASSQDLRETAEAFF
V gene: TRBV5-4; J gene: TRBJ2-7; CDR3 protein: CASSPVPTDLGQYF
V gene: TRBV3-1/TRBV3-2; J gene: TRBJ2-6; CDR3 protein: CASSQGSSGANVLTF
V gene: TRBV5-1; J gene: TRBJ2-3; CDR3 protein: CASSTQRQGYPDTQYF
V gene: TRBV3-1/TRBV3-2; J gene: TRBJ2-7; CDR3 protein: CASSQGLAGEESEQYF
V gene: TRBV2; J gene: TRBJ2-7; CDR3 protein: CASSEDYGEQYF
V gene: TRBV19; J gene: TRBJ1-6; CDR3 protein: CASSRQGAGNSPLHF
V gene: TRBV5-1; J gene: TRBJ2-1; CDR3 protein: CASSPDPGREKRGAPNEQFF
V gene: TRBV4-3; J gene: TRBJ1-2; CDR3 protein: CASSQDRGGPGYTF